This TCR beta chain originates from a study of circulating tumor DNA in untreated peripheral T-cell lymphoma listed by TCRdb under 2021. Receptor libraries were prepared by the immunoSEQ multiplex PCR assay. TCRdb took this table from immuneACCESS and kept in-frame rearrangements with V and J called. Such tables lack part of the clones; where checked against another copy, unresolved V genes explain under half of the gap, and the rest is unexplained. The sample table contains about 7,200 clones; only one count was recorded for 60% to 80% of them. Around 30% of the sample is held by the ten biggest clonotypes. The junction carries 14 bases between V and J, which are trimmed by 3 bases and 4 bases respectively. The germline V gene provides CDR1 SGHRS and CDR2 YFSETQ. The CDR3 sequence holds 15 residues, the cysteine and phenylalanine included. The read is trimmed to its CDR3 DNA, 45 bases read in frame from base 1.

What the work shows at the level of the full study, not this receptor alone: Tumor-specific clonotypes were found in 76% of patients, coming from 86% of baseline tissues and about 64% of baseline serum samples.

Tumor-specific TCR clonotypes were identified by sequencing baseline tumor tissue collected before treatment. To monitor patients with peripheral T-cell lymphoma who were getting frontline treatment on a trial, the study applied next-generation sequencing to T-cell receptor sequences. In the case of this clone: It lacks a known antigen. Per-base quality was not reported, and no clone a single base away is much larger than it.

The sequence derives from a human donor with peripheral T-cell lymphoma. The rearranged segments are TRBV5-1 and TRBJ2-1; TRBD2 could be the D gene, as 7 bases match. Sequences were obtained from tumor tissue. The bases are TGCGCCAGCAGCTCTACGGGGGGACAATACAATGAGCAGTTCTTC. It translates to CASSSTGGQYNEQFF.